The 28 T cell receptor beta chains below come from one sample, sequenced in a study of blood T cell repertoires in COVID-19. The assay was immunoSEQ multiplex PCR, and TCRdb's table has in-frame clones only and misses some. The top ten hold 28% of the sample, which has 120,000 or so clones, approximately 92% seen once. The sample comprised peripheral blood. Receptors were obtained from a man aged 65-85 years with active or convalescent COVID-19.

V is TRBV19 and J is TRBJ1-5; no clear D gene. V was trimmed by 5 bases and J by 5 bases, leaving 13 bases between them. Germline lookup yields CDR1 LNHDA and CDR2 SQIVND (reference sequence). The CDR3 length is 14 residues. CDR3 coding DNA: TGTGCCAGTAGTGGCCCCGCTGGCTATCAGCCCCAGCATTTT. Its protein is CASSGPAGYQPQHF.

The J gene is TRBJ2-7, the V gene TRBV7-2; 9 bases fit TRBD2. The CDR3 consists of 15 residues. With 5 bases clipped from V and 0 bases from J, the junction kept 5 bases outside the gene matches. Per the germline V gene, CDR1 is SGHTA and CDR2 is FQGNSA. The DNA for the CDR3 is TGTGCCAGCAGCCAGCTAGCGGGGAGCTCCTACGAGCAGTACTTC. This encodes CASSQLAGSSYEQYF.

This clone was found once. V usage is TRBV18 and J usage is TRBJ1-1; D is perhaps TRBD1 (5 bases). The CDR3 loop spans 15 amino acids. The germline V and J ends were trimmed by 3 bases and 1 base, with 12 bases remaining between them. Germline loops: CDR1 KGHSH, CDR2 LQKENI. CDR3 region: CASSPGGGRNTEAFF. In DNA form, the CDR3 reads TGTGCCAGCTCACCGGGGGGGGGTCGGAACACTGAAGCTTTCTTT.

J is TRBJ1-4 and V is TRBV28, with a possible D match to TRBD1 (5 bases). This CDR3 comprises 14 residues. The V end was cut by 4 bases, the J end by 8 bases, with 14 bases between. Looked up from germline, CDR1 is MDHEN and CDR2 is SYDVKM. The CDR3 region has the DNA TGTGCCAGCAGTTCCCCTGGGGGGAACGAAAAACTGTTTTTT. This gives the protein CASSSPGGNEKLFF.

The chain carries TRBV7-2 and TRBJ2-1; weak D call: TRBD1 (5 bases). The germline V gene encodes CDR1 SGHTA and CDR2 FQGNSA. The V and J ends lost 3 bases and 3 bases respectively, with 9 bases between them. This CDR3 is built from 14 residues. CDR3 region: CASSFQGLYNEQFF. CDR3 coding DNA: TGTGCCAGCAGCTTTCAGGGCCTCTACAATGAGCAGTTCTTC.

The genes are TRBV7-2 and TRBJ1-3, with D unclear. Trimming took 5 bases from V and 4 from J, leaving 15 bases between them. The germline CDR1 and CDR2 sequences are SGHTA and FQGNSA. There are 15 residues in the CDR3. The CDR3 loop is CASSPSIGVGNTIYF. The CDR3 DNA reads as TGTGCCAGCAGCCCTTCCATCGGGGTGGGAAACACCATATATTTT. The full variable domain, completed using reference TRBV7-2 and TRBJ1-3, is GAGVSQSPSNKVTEKGKDVELRCDPISGHTALYWYRQSLGQGLEFLIYFQGNSAPDKSGLPSDRFSAERTGGSVSTLTIQRTQQEDSAVYLCASSPSIGVGNTIYFGEGSWLTVV.

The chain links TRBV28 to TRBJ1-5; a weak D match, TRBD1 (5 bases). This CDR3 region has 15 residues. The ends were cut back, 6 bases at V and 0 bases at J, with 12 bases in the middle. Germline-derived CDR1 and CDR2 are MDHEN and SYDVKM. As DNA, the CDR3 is TGTGCCAGCAGCCGGGGGGGTAATAGCAATCAGCCCCAGCATTTT. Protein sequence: CASSRGGNSNQPQHF.

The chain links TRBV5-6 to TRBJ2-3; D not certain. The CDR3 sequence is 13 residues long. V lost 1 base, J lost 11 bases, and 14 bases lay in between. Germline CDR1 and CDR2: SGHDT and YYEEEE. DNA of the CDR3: TGTGCCAGCAGCTTGCCCCCGGCGGTAGGGCAGTATTTT. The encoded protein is CASSLPPAVGQYF.

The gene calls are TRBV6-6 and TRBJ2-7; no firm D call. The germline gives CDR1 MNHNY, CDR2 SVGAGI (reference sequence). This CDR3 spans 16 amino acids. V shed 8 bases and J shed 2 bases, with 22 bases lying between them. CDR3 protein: CASVGPNLAVTYEQYF. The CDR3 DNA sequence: TGTGCCAGCGTTGGGCCAAATCTTGCCGTAACCTACGAGCAGTACTTC.

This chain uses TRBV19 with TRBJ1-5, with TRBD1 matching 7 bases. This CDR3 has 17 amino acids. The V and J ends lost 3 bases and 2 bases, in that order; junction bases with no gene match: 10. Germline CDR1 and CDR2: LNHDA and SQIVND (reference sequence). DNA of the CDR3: TGTGCCAGTAGTATCAGATCCATCACAGGGGGCAATCAGCCCCAGCATTTT. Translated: CASSIRSITGGNQPQHF.

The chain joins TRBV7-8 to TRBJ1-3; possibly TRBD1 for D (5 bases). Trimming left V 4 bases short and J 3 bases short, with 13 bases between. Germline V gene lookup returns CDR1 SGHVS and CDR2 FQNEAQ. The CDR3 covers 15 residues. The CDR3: CASSSPGVFGNTIYF. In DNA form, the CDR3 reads TGTGCCAGCAGCTCCCCGGGGGTGTTTGGAAACACCATATATTTT.

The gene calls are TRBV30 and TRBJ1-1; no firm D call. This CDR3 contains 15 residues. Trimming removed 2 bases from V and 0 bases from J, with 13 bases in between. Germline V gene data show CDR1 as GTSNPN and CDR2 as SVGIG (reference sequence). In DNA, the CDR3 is TGTGCCTGGAGTCCCTCGAGGGTCGTGAACACTGAAGCTTTCTTT. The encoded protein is CAWSPSRVVNTEAFF.

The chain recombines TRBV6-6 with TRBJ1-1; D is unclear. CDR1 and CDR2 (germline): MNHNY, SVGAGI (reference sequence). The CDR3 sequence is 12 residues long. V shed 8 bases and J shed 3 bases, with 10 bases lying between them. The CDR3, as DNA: TGTGCCAGCCAACCCAGTTACACTGAAGCTTTCTTT. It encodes CASQPSYTEAFF.

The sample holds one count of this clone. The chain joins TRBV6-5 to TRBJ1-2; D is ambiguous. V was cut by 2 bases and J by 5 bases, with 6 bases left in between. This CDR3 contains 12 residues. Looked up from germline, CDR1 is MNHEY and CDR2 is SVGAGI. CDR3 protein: CASSYAGYGYTF. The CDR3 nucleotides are TGTGCCAGCAGTTACGCGGGTTATGGCTACACCTTC.

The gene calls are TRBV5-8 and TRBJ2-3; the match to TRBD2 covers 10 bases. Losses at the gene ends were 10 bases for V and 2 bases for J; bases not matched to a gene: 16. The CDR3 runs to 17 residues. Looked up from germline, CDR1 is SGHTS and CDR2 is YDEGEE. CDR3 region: CAYKSSGSYVVTDTQYF. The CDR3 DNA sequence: TGTGCCTACAAGTCTAGCGGGAGTTACGTCGTCACAGATACGCAGTATTTT. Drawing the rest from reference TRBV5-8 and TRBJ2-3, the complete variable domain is EAGVTQSPTHLIKTRGQQATLRCSPISGHTSVYWYQQALGLGLQFLLWYDEGEERNRGNFPPRFSGRQFPNYSSELNVNALELEDSALYLCAYKSSGSYVVTDTQYFGPGTRLTVL.

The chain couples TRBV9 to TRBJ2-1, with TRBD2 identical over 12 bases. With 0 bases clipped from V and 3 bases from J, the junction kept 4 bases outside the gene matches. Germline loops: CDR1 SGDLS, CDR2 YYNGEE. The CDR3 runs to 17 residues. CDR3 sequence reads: CASSVGGLAGSYNEQFF. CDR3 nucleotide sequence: TGTGCCAGCAGCGTAGGAGGACTAGCGGGGAGCTACAATGAGCAGTTCTTC. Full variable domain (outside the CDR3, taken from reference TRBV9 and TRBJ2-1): DSGVTQTPKHLITATGQRVTLRCSPRSGDLSVYWYQQSLDQGLQFLIQYYNGEERAKGNILERFSAQQFPDLHSELNLSSLELGDSALYFCASSVGGLAGSYNEQFFGPGTRLTVL.

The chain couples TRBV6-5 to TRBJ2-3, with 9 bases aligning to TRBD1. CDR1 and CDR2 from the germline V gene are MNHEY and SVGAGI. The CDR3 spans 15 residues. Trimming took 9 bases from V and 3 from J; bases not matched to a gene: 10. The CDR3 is CASSSDRGITDTQYF. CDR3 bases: TGTGCCAGTTCCTCCGACAGGGGGATTACAGATACGCAGTATTTT.

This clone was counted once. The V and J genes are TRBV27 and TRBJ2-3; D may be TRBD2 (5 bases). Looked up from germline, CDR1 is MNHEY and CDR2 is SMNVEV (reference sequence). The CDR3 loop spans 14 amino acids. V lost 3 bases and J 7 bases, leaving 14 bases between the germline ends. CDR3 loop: CASSFREGVYTQYF. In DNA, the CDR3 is TGTGCCAGCAGTTTTCGAGAGGGAGTGTATACGCAGTATTTT.

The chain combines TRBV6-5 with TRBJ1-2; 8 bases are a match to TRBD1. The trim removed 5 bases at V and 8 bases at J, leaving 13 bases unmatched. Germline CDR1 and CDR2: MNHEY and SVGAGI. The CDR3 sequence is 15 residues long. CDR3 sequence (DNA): TGTGCCAGCAGTCGCCCGTTCCAGGGGGCGGAGGGCTACACCTTC. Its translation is CASSRPFQGAEGYTF.

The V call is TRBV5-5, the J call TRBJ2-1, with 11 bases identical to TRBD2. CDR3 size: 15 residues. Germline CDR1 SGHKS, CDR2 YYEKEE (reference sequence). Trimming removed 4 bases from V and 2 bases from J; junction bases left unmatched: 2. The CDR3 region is CASSPGLAAYNEQFF. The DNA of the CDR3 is TGTGCCAGCAGCCCGGGACTAGCGGCCTACAATGAGCAGTTCTTC.

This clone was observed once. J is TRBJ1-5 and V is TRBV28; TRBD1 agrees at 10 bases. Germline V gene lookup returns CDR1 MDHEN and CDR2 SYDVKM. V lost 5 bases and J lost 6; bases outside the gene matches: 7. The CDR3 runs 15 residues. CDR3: CASSETGGAGQPQHF. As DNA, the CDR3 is TGTGCCAGCAGTGAGACAGGGGGCGCAGGTCAGCCCCAGCATTTT.

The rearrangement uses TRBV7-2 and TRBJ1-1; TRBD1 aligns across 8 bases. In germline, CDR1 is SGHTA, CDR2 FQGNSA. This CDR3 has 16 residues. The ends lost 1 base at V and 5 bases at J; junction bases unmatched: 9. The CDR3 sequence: CASSLVGRGRVTEAFF. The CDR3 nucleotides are TGTGCCAGCAGCTTAGTTGGCAGGGGGCGCGTAACTGAAGCTTTCTTT.

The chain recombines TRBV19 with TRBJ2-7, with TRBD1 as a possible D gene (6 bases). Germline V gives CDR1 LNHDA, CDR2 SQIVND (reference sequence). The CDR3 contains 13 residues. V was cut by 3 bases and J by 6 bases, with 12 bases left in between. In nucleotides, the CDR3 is TGTGCCAGTAGTATCGACAGGTACGGCGAGCAGTACTTC. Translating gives CASSIDRYGEQYF. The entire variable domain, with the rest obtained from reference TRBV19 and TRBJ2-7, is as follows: DGGITQSPKYLFRKEGQNVTLSCEQNLNHDAMYWYRQDPGQGLRLIYYSQIVNDFQKGDIAEGYSVSREKKESFPLTVTSAQKNPTAFYLCASSIDRYGEQYFGPGTRLTVT.

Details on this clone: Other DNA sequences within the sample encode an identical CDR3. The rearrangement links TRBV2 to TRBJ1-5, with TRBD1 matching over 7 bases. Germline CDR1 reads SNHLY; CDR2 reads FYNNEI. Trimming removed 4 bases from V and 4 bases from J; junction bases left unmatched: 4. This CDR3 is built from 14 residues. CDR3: CASSGQGPNQPQHF. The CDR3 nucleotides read TGTGCCAGCAGTGGACAGGGCCCAAATCAGCCCCAGCATTTT.

CDR3 sequence (DNA): TGTGCCAGCTCACCTATCACCGGTACCCCCTCTGGGGCCAACGTCCTGACTTTC. Protein product: CASSPITGTPSGANVLTF. The genes are TRBV18 and TRBJ2-6; D remains unclear. Germline lookup yields CDR1 KGHSH and CDR2 LQKENI. With 3 bases removed from V and 0 bases from J, the gap between germline ends came to 15 bases. The CDR3 contains 18 residues.

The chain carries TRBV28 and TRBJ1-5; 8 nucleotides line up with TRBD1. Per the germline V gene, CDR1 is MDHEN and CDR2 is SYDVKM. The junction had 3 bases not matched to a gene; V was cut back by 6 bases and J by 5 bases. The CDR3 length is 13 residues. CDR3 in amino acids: CASRGQADQPQHF. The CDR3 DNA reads TGTGCCAGCAGGGGACAGGCGGATCAGCCCCAGCATTTT.

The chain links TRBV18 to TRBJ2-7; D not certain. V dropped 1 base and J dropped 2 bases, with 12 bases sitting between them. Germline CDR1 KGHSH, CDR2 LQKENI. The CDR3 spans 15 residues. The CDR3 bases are TGTGCCAGCTCACCACGTGCAGGCAGTACCTACGAGCAGTACTTC. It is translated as CASSPRAGSTYEQYF.

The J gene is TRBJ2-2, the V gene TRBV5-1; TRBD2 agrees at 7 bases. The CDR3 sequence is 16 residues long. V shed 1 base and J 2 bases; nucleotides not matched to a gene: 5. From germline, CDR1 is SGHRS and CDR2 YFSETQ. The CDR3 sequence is CASSLWSGTNTGELFF. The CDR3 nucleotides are TGCGCCAGCAGCTTGTGGAGCGGGACCAACACCGGGGAGCTGTTTTTT. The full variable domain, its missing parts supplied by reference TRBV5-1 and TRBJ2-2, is KAGVTQTPRYLIKTRGQQVTLSCSPISGHRSVSWYQQTPGQGLQFLFEYFSETQRNKGNFPGRFSGRQFSNSRSEMNVSTLELGDSALYLCASSLWSGTNTGELFFGEGSRLTVL.